What follows are 17 T cell receptor beta chains derived from one specimen sequenced in a study of shared clonotypes between healthy human individuals. Data came from immunoSEQ multiplex PCR; TCRdb stores just in-frame clones and leaves some out. The sample has 2 million to 2.5 million clones, more than 85% seen once; the top ten hold 0.39%. Source material: naive CD4+ T cells from PBMCs. Subset in this sample: CD45RA+ positively selected. These receptors all come from a man aged 18 to 30 in good health. Some clones in this sample may be carry-over from other donors' samples.

The V gene is TRBV28, the J gene TRBJ2-7; no definite D call. V dropped 5 bases and J dropped 0 bases, with 8 bases sitting between them. CDR3 length: 13 residues. Germline CDR1 reads MDHEN; CDR2 reads SYDVKM. The CDR3: CASSKTPSYEQYF. The CDR3 DNA reads as TGTGCCAGCAGTAAGACACCCTCCTACGAGCAGTACTTC.

J is TRBJ2-7 and V is TRBV2; TRBD1 matches 10 bases. The length of the CDR3 is 13 residues. Germline lookup yields CDR1 SNHLY and CDR2 FYNNEI. V shed 6 bases, J shed 6 bases, and the junction held 5 bases outside the gene matches. CDR3 coding DNA: TGTGCCAGCAGCCTTGGACAGGGGGTCGAGCAGTACTTC. This sequence encodes CASSLGQGVEQYF. Based on the CDR3 plus reference TRBV2 and TRBJ2-7, the full variable domain is EPEVTQTPSHQVTQMGQEVILRCVPISNHLYFYWYRQILGQKVEFLVSFYNNEISEKSEIFDDQFSVERPDGSNFTLKIRSTKLEDSAMYFCASSLGQGVEQYFGPGTRLTVT.

The chain uses TRBV10-3 and TRBJ2-7; 10 positions agree with TRBD2. The J segment lost 3 bases and the V segment lost 8 bases, leaving 4 bases of the junction unmatched. Germline CDR1 reads ENHRY; CDR2 reads SYGVKD. CDR3 size: 13 residues. Written as DNA, the CDR3 is TGTGCCATCGGAAGCGGGAGGGTCTACGAGCAGTACTTC. Translated: CAIGSGRVYEQYF.

V and J are TRBV6-1 and TRBJ1-1; D gene uncertain. The V gene lost 3 bases and the J gene lost 7 bases, with 9 bases spanning the gap. Germline V gene data show CDR1 as MNHNS and CDR2 as SASEGT. This CDR3 spans 12 amino acids. Here the CDR3 DNA reads TGTGCCAGCAGTGATTTACAGTTTGAAGCTTTCTTT. It encodes CASSDLQFEAFF.

The J gene is TRBJ1-1, the V gene TRBV2, with unresolved D. The CDR3 extends over 14 amino acids. Germline V CDR1 and CDR2: SNHLY, FYNNEI. Trimming left V 3 bases short and J 0 bases short, with 8 bases between. The CDR3, as DNA: TGTGCCAGCAGTGATATGGTGATGAACACTGAAGCTTTCTTT. Amino acid sequence: CASSDMVMNTEAFF.

V and J are TRBV15 and TRBJ2-1, with TRBD2 matching 8 bases. V was pared by 2 bases and J by 6 bases, with 6 bases of the junction left unmatched. Per the germline V gene, CDR1 is LNHNV and CDR2 is YYDKDF (reference sequence). This CDR3 comprises 15 residues. The CDR3 protein is CATSRPGLGANEQFF. For the CDR3, the DNA is TGTGCCACCAGCAGACCGGGACTAGGGGCCAATGAGCAGTTCTTC.

V and J are TRBV7-9 and TRBJ2-1; tentative D call: TRBD2 (6 bases). The CDR3 length is 16 residues. Germline CDR1 is SEHNR and CDR2 is FQNEAQ (reference sequence). V lost 3 bases and J 3 bases, leaving 15 bases between the germline ends. CDR3 in amino acids: CASSFSGGVIYNEQFF. CDR3 coding DNA: TGTGCCAGCAGCTTTAGTGGCGGGGTGATCTACAATGAGCAGTTCTTC.

The V gene is TRBV6-5, the J gene TRBJ1-2; D call uncertain. Trimming shortened V by 0 bases and J by 8 bases, and 10 bases separated the two germline ends. The CDR3 totals 13 residues. Germline assignment: CDR1 MNHEY and CDR2 SVGAGI. The CDR3 sequence: CASSYSVTEGYTF. CDR3 coding DNA: TGTGCCAGCAGTTACTCGGTCACGGAAGGCTACACCTTC.

The chain has TRBV5-4 and TRBJ1-2; possible D gene TRBD1, 6 bases. The V end was cut by 4 bases, the J end by 3 bases, with 16 bases between. The CDR3 length is 15 residues. Germline CDR1 SGHNT, CDR2 YYREEE (reference sequence). The CDR3 nucleotides read TGTGCCAGCAGCAGAGGACCAGAGGGGGACTATGGCTACACCTTC. This sequence encodes CASSRGPEGDYGYTF.

The rearrangement links TRBV10-3 to TRBJ2-2; D unclear. Germline V gives CDR1 ENHRY, CDR2 SYGVKD. This CDR3 is 12 amino acids long. Between the trimmed V and J ends, which lost 4 bases and 3 bases, there was a span of 3 bases. The CDR3 DNA is TGTGCCATCAGTGTCGACACCGGGGAGCTGTTTTTT. Amino acid sequence: CAISVDTGELFF.

The V call is TRBV2, the J call TRBJ2-3; D gene unclear. CDR1 and CDR2 from the germline V gene are SNHLY and FYNNEI. Deletions cut 3 bases from V and 2 bases from J, with 6 bases between. There are 13 residues in the CDR3. CDR3 in amino acids: CASSEGNTDTQYF. The DNA for the CDR3 is TGTGCCAGCAGTGAGGGCAACACAGATACGCAGTATTTT. Based on the CDR3 plus reference TRBV2 and TRBJ2-3, the full variable domain is EPEVTQTPSHQVTQMGQEVILRCVPISNHLYFYWYRQILGQKVEFLVSFYNNEISEKSEIFDDQFSVERPDGSNFTLKIRSTKLEDSAMYFCASSEGNTDTQYFGPGTRLTVL.

This rearrangement joins TRBV6-6 to TRBJ2-5, with 8 bases matching TRBD1. Per the germline V gene, CDR1 is MNHNY and CDR2 is SVGAGI (reference sequence). The CDR3 loop spans 14 amino acids. The trim removed 5 bases at V and 2 bases at J, leaving 4 bases unmatched. CDR3 coding DNA: TGTGCCAGCAGTCGATACAGGGGGCAAGAGACCCAGTACTTC. It encodes CASSRYRGQETQYF.

The chain recombines TRBV4-1 with TRBJ1-5; D perhaps matches TRBD1 (5 bases). Germline assignment: CDR1 MGHRA and CDR2 YSYEKL. The CDR3 totals 22 residues. The V gene lost 4 bases and the J gene lost 0 bases, with 31 bases spanning the gap. The CDR3 spells CASSPPLGPTGPRGYSNQPQHF. CDR3 coding DNA: TGCGCCAGCAGCCCTCCGCTGGGACCGACGGGCCCTAGGGGTTATAGCAATCAGCCCCAGCATTTT.

The chain has TRBV9 and TRBJ1-1, with TRBD1 identical over 7 bases. The germline CDR1 and CDR2 sequences are SGDLS and YYNGEE. V lost 3 bases and J lost 11; bases outside the gene matches: 7. This CDR3 region has 12 residues. Here the CDR3 DNA reads TGTGCCAGCAGCGCACAGGGGTTGGAGGCTTTCTTT. Residues: CASSAQGLEAFF.

The genes are TRBV5-6 and TRBJ1-3; a possible D gene is TRBD1 (5 bases). The ends were cut back, 3 bases at V and 0 bases at J, with 10 bases in the middle. The CDR3 is made up of 15 amino acids. Germline V gives CDR1 SGHDT, CDR2 YYEEEE. CDR3: CASSSPDTSGNTIYF. Written as DNA, the CDR3 is TGTGCCAGCAGCTCCCCGGACACCTCTGGAAACACCATATATTTT.

V gene TRBV9 combines with J gene TRBJ2-5, with D maybe TRBD1 (6 bases). This CDR3 is 14 amino acids long. Germline CDR1 reads SGDLS; CDR2 reads YYNGEE. V lost 4 bases, J lost 2 bases, and 12 bases lay in between. For the CDR3, the DNA is TGTGCCAGCAGCCCCGGACAGAGACAAGAGACCCAGTACTTC. This gives the protein CASSPGQRQETQYF. The variable domain in full, completed from reference TRBV9 and TRBJ2-5, reads DSGVTQTPKHLITATGQRVTLRCSPRSGDLSVYWYQQSLDQGLQFLIQYYNGEERAKGNILERFSAQQFPDLHSELNLSSLELGDSALYFCASSPGQRQETQYFGPGTRLLVL.

The chain is built from TRBV28 and TRBJ2-5; unclear D gene. The CDR3 has 14 residues. The germline CDR1 and CDR2 sequences are MDHEN and SYDVKM. V was clipped by 8 bases and J by 1 base, with 14 bases between them. The CDR3 nucleotides read TGTGCCAGCGCCGAACCCCCGGTCCAAGAGACCCAGTACTTC. It specifies CASAEPPVQETQYF.